Ten or more counts support the clone carrying this T cell receptor beta chain. Its matching antigen is unknown. This sample stems from a study of blood T cells in healthy people across ages. Study-wide results and caveats: Older age coincided with a roughly linear decline in TCR beta diversity per million T cells.

Each donor's blood draw was around 9.2 milliliters of peripheral blood. Each sample gave at least 7 million isolated PBMCs. A second PCR of roughly 7 to 11 cycles used a sample-barcoded 5' primer and a J-beta primer mix. TCRdb re-derived calls from the 5' RACE reads in MiXCR, one entry per CDR3 protein. This table holds about 650,000 distinct CDR3 sequences, roughly 32% found once. This CDR3 has 12 amino acids. Trimming took off 5 bases at V and 7 bases at J, with 12 bases between the two ends. The V gene is TRBV12-3 or TRBV12-4, the J gene TRBJ2-7; the D gene is possibly TRBD1 (6 bases). Sequencing was performed on blood. The TCR sequence derives from a woman aged 80 or older in good health. The DNA for the CDR3 is TGTGCCAGCAGTCACACGCAGGGGGAGCAGTACTTC. This sequence encodes CASSHTQGEQYF.